This T cell receptor (beta chain) was recovered during a study of T cells in Graves' hyperthyroidism and ophthalmopathy. Subjects with ophthalmopathy showed a Clinical Activity Score no lower than 3, a NOSPECS grade no lower than 4, and a duration shorter than 3 months. The authors obtained PBMCs from over 7.5 ml of fresh peripheral blood. As for this clonotype: Its antigen is still unknown.

Amplified TCR beta CDR3 regions came from RNA transcripts. Using the HTBI primer set, a first-round RT-PCR was run on the TCR CDR3. TCRdb independently ran MiXCR on the multiplex PCR reads; one entry per CDR3 protein. The table lists under 350,000 distinct CDR3 sequences, roughly an eighth of them singletons. Trimming shortened V by 8 bases and J by 1 base, and 16 bases separated the two germline ends. This CDR3 has 15 residues. Germline assignment: CDR1 MNHNS and CDR2 SASEGT. Regarding the study as a whole: Most clonotypes that expanded in the thyroid above 0.001 also showed up in blood.

The source is a woman between 35 and 50 years old with Graves' ophthalmopathy. The sample was blood. The chain has TRBV6-1 and TRBJ2-3, with D unclear. Here the CDR3 reads CASSPPGGRTDTQYF. CDR3 in DNA: TGTGCCAGCTCACCCCCCGGCGGTCGCACAGATACGCAGTATTTT.